The present T cell receptor (beta chain) was sequenced within a study of T cell responses to AZD1222 COVID-19 vaccine. Of note for this clone: Its antigen is still unknown.

Study-wide results and caveats: Regions 160-218 and 743-854 held dominance among vaccine-associated CD4 TCRs, which spanned spike. Receipt of two AZD1222 doses was followed by a rise in Spike-specific TCR breadth and depth. White British donors predominated, females outnumbered males, and clonal diversity was possibly underestimated.

Germline V gene sequence: CDR1 LNHDA, CDR2 SQIVND (reference sequence). This CDR3 has 16 amino acids. Trimming took 4 bases from V and 3 from J; bases not matched to a gene: 6. Pooled together were second doses at about 4 or about 12 weeks. Sequencing used immunoSEQ multiplex PCR; TCRdb keeps in-frame clones, though not all of them. The sample records some 74,000 clones, roughly nine tenths being singletons. This TCR derives from an adult who received the AZD1222 COVID-19 vaccine. This chain joins TRBV19 and TRBJ1-5; 10 bases align to TRBD1. This specimen consisted of peripheral blood, obtained 28 days after the second AZD1222 dose. CDR3 amino acids: CASSRGDRGANQPQHF. The CDR3 DNA reads as TGTGCCAGTAGTAGGGGGGACAGGGGCGCCAATCAGCCCCAGCATTTT.